This is a list of T cell receptor beta chains from one sample in a study of cytomegalovirus exposure and HLA in healthy donors. Only in-frame clones appear in the TCRdb table, and some are missing; sequencing was by immunoSEQ multiplex PCR. The sample lists some 200,000 clones; approximately 86% were seen once. Sequences were obtained from PBMCs. The receptor source for this set is a man younger than 40 in good health and CMV-seropositive. Both conserved end residues are part of each CDR3. Rows may omit the clone size; those that give it use once, few, many or a size class.

clone size	J gene	V gene	CDR3 protein
-	TRBJ1-1	TRBV7-6	CASSLVVQGNEAFF
-	TRBJ2-1	TRBV5-1	CASSKGSRGDEQFF
-	TRBJ1-5	TRBV4-1	CASSQERRGRGGQPQHF
-	TRBJ2-7	TRBV18	CASSIGQFTYF
once	TRBJ2-7	TRBV9	CASSVDWREPYEQYF
-	TRBJ1-1	TRBV6-6	CASSPTGVEAFF
few	TRBJ2-2	TRBV2	CASTGRGAGELFF
-	TRBJ1-3	TRBV30	CAWGDGRSGNTIYF
-	TRBJ2-7	TRBV5-8	CASSLAGQPSYEQYF
-	TRBJ1-1	TRBV7-2	CASSPQENTEAFF
-	TRBJ2-3	TRBV27	CASSSGTSVDTQYF
-	TRBJ2-5	TRBV28	CASSLQGAETQYF
-	TRBJ1-2	TRBV6-6	CASSYTMGQGNYGYTF
-	TRBJ2-5	TRBV1	CTSSQVQREVVRFNETQYF
-	TRBJ1-1	TRBV5-1	CASSSQGARPEAFF
-	TRBJ2-7	TRBV19	CASSRSGTNSYEQYF
-	TRBJ1-2	TRBV5-4	CASSYEVEVNYGYTF
-	TRBJ2-3	TRBV5-6	CASSPQAGLGTDTQYF
-	TRBJ2-4	TRBV2	CASSEGLAKNIQYF
-	TRBJ2-7	TRBV18	CASSPRDWTSYEQYF
-	TRBJ2-7	TRBV11-2	CASSLAGGRDYYEQYF